A single sample gave rise to the 6 T cell receptor beta chains below, sequenced in a study of T cell repertoires in cytomegalovirus infection. Antigens for these TCRs are unknown. One entry per CDR3 protein, called by TCRdb with MiXCR from the reads. The table records under 350,000 distinct CDR3 sequences, about 20% of them present only once. Source: cultured PBMCs, taken from culture after CMV antigen stimulation. The receptors shown here come from a human donor in good health (CMV status not recorded). Some clones in this sample may be carry-over from other donors' samples.

This clonotype has a handful of counts. The rearrangement joins TRBV7-6 to TRBJ2-3; 7 nucleotides line up with TRBD1. Looked up from germline, CDR1 is SGHVS and CDR2 is FNYEAQ. V gave up 5 bases and J gave up 0 bases; unmatched junction bases: 8. There are 16 residues in the CDR3. CDR3 amino acids: CASSQEYRGSTDTQYF. In nucleotides, the CDR3 is TGTGCCAGCAGCCAGGAATACAGGGGAAGCACAGATACGCAGTATTTT.

This clonotype was picked up many times. The V call is TRBV11-2, the J call TRBJ2-2; no clear D gene. CDR3 length: 14 residues. V dropped 0 bases and J dropped 3 bases, with 5 bases sitting between them. Germline CDR1 SGHAT, CDR2 FQNNGV. The CDR3 reads CASSLDYYTGELFF. The CDR3 DNA reads as TGTGCCAGCAGCTTAGACTACTACACCGGGGAGCTGTTTTTT.

The gene calls are TRBV18 and TRBJ1-1; D is undetermined. Germline values: CDR1 KGHSH, CDR2 LQKENI. The CDR3 has 14 residues. V was shortened by 1 base and J by 4 bases, with 10 bases between the two germline ends. The CDR3 reads CASSPLGGPTEAFF. The CDR3 coding sequence is TGTGCCAGCTCACCACTGGGAGGGCCCACTGAAGCTTTCTTT.

This clonotype was seen repeatedly, ten times or more. The J gene is TRBJ2-6, the V gene TRBV6-2 or TRBV6-3; perhaps TRBD1 as D (5 bases). The CDR3 sequence is 15 residues long. V dropped 4 bases and J dropped 4 bases, with 11 bases sitting between them. Germline CDR1 MNHEY, CDR2 SVGEGT. CDR3 nucleotides: TGTGCCAGCAGTTCACAGACAGTAGGGGCCAACGTCCTGACTTTC. Translated, it gives CASSSQTVGANVLTF.

This clonotype was observed a few times. This sequence joins TRBV7-9 and TRBJ1-1, with D possibly TRBD1 on 6 matching bases. Trimming removed 5 bases at V and 0 bases at J, with 16 bases between. The CDR3 consists of 16 residues. Germline assignment: CDR1 SEHNR and CDR2 FQNEAQ (reference sequence). The CDR3 DNA sequence: TGTGCCAGCAGCCCGGGGCCAGGGGCCCTGAACACTGAAGCTTTCTTT. Its translation is CASSPGPGALNTEAFF. Based on the CDR3 plus reference TRBV7-9 and TRBJ1-1, the full variable domain is DTGVSQNPRHKITKRGQNVTFRCDPISEHNRLYWYRQTLGQGPEFLTYFQNEAQLEKSRLLSDRFSAERPKGSFSTLEIQRTEQGDSAMYLCASSPGPGALNTEAFFGQGTRLTVV.

This clonotype was seen repeatedly, ten times or more. The chain is built from TRBV11-2 and TRBJ2-2; the D is unclear. This CDR3 has 15 amino acids. Germline V gives CDR1 SGHAT, CDR2 FQNNGV. Trimming shortened V by 2 bases and J by 5 bases, and 12 bases separated the two germline ends. CDR3 nucleotides: TGTGCCAGCAGCTTACCCGCCCCGTCGACCGGGGAGCTGTTTTTT. Protein sequence: CASSLPAPSTGELFF.